These 26 T cell receptor beta chains were sequenced from one sample in a study of T cells in Graves' hyperthyroidism and ophthalmopathy. Amplified regions were TCR beta CDR3 sequences from RNA transcripts. TCR CDR3 underwent first-round RT-PCR with the HTBI primer set. TCRdb re-analysed the multiplex PCR reads in MiXCR, keeping a single row per CDR3 protein. The sample includes a few hundred thousand distinct CDR3 sequences, around 15% seen only once; the top ten take 14%. The sample was blood. The receptors derive from a woman aged 40 to 50 with Graves' hyperthyroidism.

This clonotype was counted ten times or more. The genes are TRBV29-1 and TRBJ1-2; D perhaps matches TRBD1 (5 bases). This CDR3 spans 16 amino acids. Trimming left V 3 bases short and J 2 bases short, with 19 bases between. In germline, CDR1 is SQVTM, CDR2 ANQGSEA. CDR3 residues: CSVDVRGRDVNYGYTF. The CDR3 DNA reads TGCAGCGTTGACGTAAGGGGCAGGGATGTGAACTATGGCTACACCTTC. The full variable domain, its missing parts supplied by reference TRBV29-1 and TRBJ1-2, is SAVISQKPSRDICQRGTSLTIQCQVDSQVTMMFWYRQQPGQSLTLIATANQGSEATYESGFVIDKFPISRPNLTFSTLTVSNMSPEDSSIYLCSVDVRGRDVNYGYTFGSGTRLTVV.

The chain carries TRBV3-1 and TRBJ1-5, with TRBD1 matching 8 bases. The ends lost 6 bases at V and 6 bases at J; junction bases unmatched: 7. The CDR3 has 14 amino acids. In germline, CDR1 is LGHDT, CDR2 YNNKEL (reference sequence). CDR3: CASSSTGGFQPQHF. The CDR3 region has the DNA TGTGCCAGCAGTTCAACAGGGGGATTTCAGCCCCAGCATTTT.

The V call is TRBV7-9, the J call TRBJ1-1; the D gene is possibly TRBD1 (5 bases). From germline, CDR1 is SEHNR and CDR2 FQNEAQ (reference sequence). With 5 bases removed from V and 1 base from J, the gap between germline ends came to 11 bases. This CDR3 region has 14 residues. CDR3 in DNA: TGTGCCAGCAGCAAAGCAGGGTCGAACACTGAAGCTTTCTTT. Translation: CASSKAGSNTEAFF.

This clonotype was recorded a few times. This rearrangement joins TRBV19 to TRBJ2-4; 8 nucleotides align to TRBD1. The CDR3 length is 15 residues. Germline CDR1 is LNHDA and CDR2 is SQIVND (reference sequence). J was trimmed by 0 bases and V by 7 bases; bases with no gene match: 5. The CDR3 sequence: CASKGQGEAKNIQYF. In DNA form, the CDR3 reads TGTGCCAGTAAAGGACAGGGCGAAGCCAAAAACATTCAGTACTTC.

There are many counts of this clonotype. CDR3 region: CAISEGGVWSGELFF. In DNA form, the CDR3 reads TGTGCCATCAGTGAGGGGGGCGTTTGGTCCGGGGAGCTGTTTTTT. This chain connects TRBV10-3 to TRBJ2-2; D may be TRBD1 (6 bases). The germline V gene has CDR1 ENHRY and CDR2 SYGVKD. This CDR3 has 15 amino acids. V was clipped by 2 bases and J by 6 bases, with 13 bases between them.

In its sample, this clonotype was seen many times. The chain joins TRBV2 to TRBJ2-7; TRBD2 matches at 7 bases. V dropped 8 bases and J dropped 5; count of bases not matched to a gene: 9. This CDR3 is built from 13 residues. Germline CDR1 is SNHLY and CDR2 is FYNNEI. This chain's CDR3 is CASSVGLVDEQYF. In nucleotides, the CDR3 is TGTGCCAGCTCTGTAGGACTAGTCGACGAGCAGTACTTC. The entire variable domain, with the rest obtained from reference TRBV2 and TRBJ2-7, is as follows: EPEVTQTPSHQVTQMGQEVILRCVPISNHLYFYWYRQILGQKVEFLVSFYNNEISEKSEIFDDQFSVERPDGSNFTLKIRSTKLEDSAMYFCASSVGLVDEQYFGPGTRLTVT.

Many counts were recorded for this clonotype. One junction end disagrees with the germline gene, perhaps due to a read error. The CDR3 coding sequence is TGTGCCAGCAGTTTAGCGGGACGCGAGACCCAGTACTTC. This translates into CASSLAGRETQYF. V usage is TRBV5-1 and J usage is TRBJ2-5; 8 bases agree with TRBD2. The CDR3 totals 13 residues. Germline CDR1 is SGHRS and CDR2 is YFSETQ.

This chain uses TRBV19 with TRBJ1-4, with TRBD1 as a possible D gene (6 bases). Germline V gene sequence: CDR1 LNHDA, CDR2 SQIVND (reference sequence). V was pared by 6 bases and J by 4 bases, with 21 bases between. CDR3 length: 17 amino acids. CDR3 DNA: TGTGCCAGTAGCAAAAGGCGGGTACAGGGCTTTAATGAAAAACTGTTTTTT. It is translated as CASSKRRVQGFNEKLFF. The entire variable domain, with the rest obtained from reference TRBV19 and TRBJ1-4, is as follows: DGGITQSPKYLFRKEGQNVTLSCEQNLNHDAMYWYRQDPGQGLRLIYYSQIVNDFQKGDIAEGYSVSREKKESFPLTVTSAQKNPTAFYLCASSKRRVQGFNEKLFFGSGTQLSVL.

At least ten counts were recorded for this clonotype. The genes are TRBV30 and TRBJ2-7; 10 positions match TRBD1. CDR3 length: 13 amino acids. The V gene's germline CDR1 is GTSNPN and CDR2 SVGIG (reference sequence). V lost 2 bases, J lost 3 bases, and 1 base stayed unmatched. Here the CDR3 reads CAWSRTGGYEQYF. In DNA, the CDR3 is TGTGCCTGGAGTCGGACAGGGGGCTACGAGCAGTACTTC.

This chain links TRBV5-1 with TRBJ1-4, with D perhaps TRBD1 (5 bases). V lost 0 bases, J lost 5 bases, and 11 bases lay in between. The CDR3 sequence is 15 residues long. Germline loops: CDR1 SGHRS, CDR2 YFSETQ. CDR3: CASSLDVGGNEKLFF. CDR3 sequence (DNA): TGCGCCAGCAGCTTGGACGTCGGGGGGAATGAAAAACTGTTTTTT. The entire variable domain, with the rest obtained from reference TRBV5-1 and TRBJ1-4, is as follows: KAGVTQTPRYLIKTRGQQVTLSCSPISGHRSVSWYQQTPGQGLQFLFEYFSETQRNKGNFPGRFSGRQFSNSRSEMNVSTLELGDSALYLCASSLDVGGNEKLFFGSGTQLSVL.

This clonotype has at least ten counts. The chain combines TRBV28 with TRBJ2-5; a possible D gene is TRBD2 (5 bases). CDR1 MDHEN and CDR2 SYDVKM come from the germline V gene. CDR3 length equals 17 residues. The V and J ends lost 8 bases and 3 bases respectively, with 25 bases between them. CDR3 DNA sequence: TGTGCCAGCGTTCTCCGTAGCGTCCCGGGATCGAAAGAGACCCAGTACTTC. It yields the protein CASVLRSVPGSKETQYF.

The chain employs TRBV20-1 and TRBJ1-5, with 9 bases aligning to TRBD1. This CDR3 spans 12 amino acids. CDR1 and CDR2 (germline): DFQATT, SNEGSKA (reference sequence). The CDR3 reads CSTRQGDQPQHF. CDR3 nucleotides: TGCAGCACGAGACAGGGGGATCAGCCCCAGCATTTT.

This clonotype was seen more than once but under ten times. The chain recombines TRBV5-6 with TRBJ2-2; 9 bases agree with TRBD2. Germline V gene sequence: CDR1 SGHDT, CDR2 YYEEEE. J was trimmed by 4 bases and V by 0 bases; bases with no gene match: 4. The CDR3 is 16 residues long. This chain's CDR3 is CASSLALAGSTGELFF. CDR3 nucleotide sequence: TGTGCCAGCAGCTTGGCGCTAGCGGGGTCCACCGGGGAGCTGTTTTTT.

This clonotype was counted at least ten times. The gene calls are TRBV7-9 and TRBJ2-7; D may be TRBD1 (5 bases). Germline V gene lookup returns CDR1 SEHNR and CDR2 FQNEAQ (reference sequence). V lost 1 base and J lost 3, with 10 bases in between. There are 14 residues in the CDR3. The DNA of the CDR3 is TGTGCCAGCAGCTTAGAGGGGCTCGGCTACGAGCAGTACTTC. Protein product: CASSLEGLGYEQYF.

Only one count was recorded for this clonotype. The genes are TRBV28 and TRBJ2-3; D is uncertain. The V end was cut by 3 bases, the J end by 5 bases, with 6 bases between. The CDR3 totals 12 residues. Germline CDR1 and CDR2: MDHEN and SYDVKM. As DNA, the CDR3 is TGTGCCAGCAGTTTCTTCAAAGATACGCAGTATTTT. Protein sequence: CASSFFKDTQYF.

The chain couples TRBV14 to TRBJ2-1; TRBD1 is a possible D gene (6 bases). The CDR3 is made up of 12 amino acids. V lost 5 bases to trimming and J lost 7 bases, with 9 bases between them. CDR1 and CDR2 (germline): SGHDN, FVKESK. The CDR3 region has the DNA TGTGCCAGCAGCGCACAGGGTAATGAGCAGTTCTTC. Amino acid sequence: CASSAQGNEQFF.

The chain has TRBV6-1 and TRBJ2-1; 7 bases match TRBD2. The CDR3 length is 16 residues. Looked up from germline, CDR1 is MNHNS and CDR2 is SASEGT. Trimming removed 4 bases from V and 4 bases from J; junction bases left unmatched: 10. The CDR3 sequence is CASSATGAGVYNEQFF. CDR3 nucleotides: TGTGCCAGCAGTGCCACCGGGGCGGGAGTATACAATGAGCAGTTCTTC.

This clonotype was observed many times. The chain has TRBV6-1 and TRBJ2-1, with TRBD2 matching over 11 bases. V was clipped by 6 bases and J by 6 bases; unmatched bases: 7. The CDR3 is made up of 15 amino acids. Looked up from germline, CDR1 is MNHNS and CDR2 is SASEGT. The CDR3 DNA sequence: TGTGCCAGCAGACTAGCGGGAGAATTCTCCAATGAGCAGTTCTTC. Amino acids: CASRLAGEFSNEQFF.

The chain recombines TRBV12-3 or TRBV12-4 with TRBJ2-2; the D gene is possibly TRBD1 (6 bases). This CDR3 comprises 14 residues. V was clipped by 3 bases and J by 6 bases, with 11 bases between them. The CDR3 DNA reads as TGTGCCAGCAGTTTCGGGGACATCCCCGGGGAGCTGTTTTTT. Translating it yields CASSFGDIPGELFF.

This clonotype came up many times. This chain uses TRBV5-1 with TRBJ2-3; weak D call: TRBD1 (6 bases). Germline V gene sequence: CDR1 SGHRS, CDR2 YFSETQ. V gave up 7 bases and J gave up 8 bases, with 14 bases separating them. The length of the CDR3 is 12 residues. CDR3 bases: TGCGCCAGCTTCCAATTACAGGGTACGCAGTATTTT. Amino acids: CASFQLQGTQYF.

This clonotype was recorded many times. This sequence joins TRBV6-1 and TRBJ1-2; TRBD1 agrees at 9 bases. Trimming at V came to 7 bases and at J to 4 bases, leaving 7 bases not matched to a gene. The length of the CDR3 is 14 residues. The germline CDR1 and CDR2 sequences are MNHNS and SASEGT. CDR3 in DNA: TGTGCCAGCACCTTAGGACAGGGGAGCTATGGCTACACCTTC. As protein: CASTLGQGSYGYTF.

This clonotype has a handful of counts. The CDR3 coding sequence is TGTGCCAGTAGAAATCCGGGACAGGGGGCCTATGAGCAGTTCTTC. Protein product: CASRNPGQGAYEQFF. The genes are TRBV19 and TRBJ2-1; 12 positions agree with TRBD1. CDR3 length equals 15 residues. V was clipped by 6 bases and J by 8 bases; unmatched bases: 8. The germline gives CDR1 LNHDA, CDR2 SQIVND (reference sequence).

This clonotype has at least ten counts. The V and J genes are TRBV18 and TRBJ2-3; 9 nucleotides agree with TRBD2. The junction had 9 bases not matched to a gene; V was cut back by 6 bases and J by 5 bases. Germline CDR1 and CDR2: KGHSH and LQKENI. This CDR3 has 15 residues. CDR3 amino acids: CASSSLAGMLDTQYF. The CDR3 nucleotides are TGTGCCAGCTCTTCACTAGCGGGCATGTTAGATACGCAGTATTTT.

This clonotype was seen many times. The chain is built from TRBV28 and TRBJ2-7, with D hard to call. V shed 3 bases and J shed 2 bases, with 17 bases lying between them. The CDR3 consists of 16 residues. Germline assignment: CDR1 MDHEN and CDR2 SYDVKM. The CDR3 reads CASSFYQDPIPYEQYF. DNA for the CDR3: TGTGCCAGCAGTTTCTATCAGGACCCGATCCCCTACGAGCAGTACTTC. Using reference TRBV28 and TRBJ2-7 for the parts outside the CDR3, the full variable domain is DVKVTQSSRYLVKRTGEKVFLECVQDMDHENMFWYRQDPGLGLRLIYFSYDVKMKEKGDIPEGYSVSREKKERFSLILESASTNQTSMYLCASSFYQDPIPYEQYFGPGTRLTVT.

This clonotype was counted many times. V gene TRBV3-1 combines with J gene TRBJ2-5, with TRBD1 matching over 8 bases. V trimming: 3 bases; J trimming: 5 bases; junction bases outside the gene matches: 8. The CDR3 totals 15 residues. Looked up from germline, CDR1 is LGHDT and CDR2 is YNNKEL (reference sequence). CDR3 sequence reads: CASSQGQGAIETQYF. DNA for the CDR3: TGTGCCAGCAGCCAGGGGCAGGGGGCGATCGAGACCCAGTACTTC.

Notes on this clonotype: A much larger clone differs from this one at a single base, so this may be a read error. The chain is built from TRBV6-1 and TRBJ2-1; D not certain. Germline CDR1 and CDR2: MNHNS and SASEGT. This CDR3 is built from 11 residues. The CDR3 spells CVSSEEQEQFF. In DNA, the CDR3 is TGTGTCAGCAGTGAAGAGCAGGAGCAGTTCTTC.